This entry lists 27 T cell receptor beta chains sequenced from one sample in a study of tumor-infiltrating lymphocytes in primary liver carcinoma. Unsorted whole blood supplied the blood RNA, and germline DNA was isolated too. cDNA specific to TCR beta was made from 500 ng of total RNA, with a constant-region primer employed for priming. Slightly modified ARM-PCR, run as three nested multiplex PCR rounds, produced the TCR beta libraries. Both of the initial two PCR rounds ran for approximately 10 cycles and employed TRBV1-TRBV30 forward primers alongside a C-beta reverse primer. Each CDR3 protein is one row after TCRdb ran MiXCR on the multiplex PCR reads. This table has about 210,000 distinct CDR3 sequences, about 61% appearing once. Sequencing was done on a sample of peripheral blood. Receptor source: an older woman with primary liver carcinoma and hepatitis B virus infection.

This clonotype was seen a single time. The CDR3 DNA follows: TGTGCCAGCTCATCACTCGACATTAACTATGGCTACACCTTC. It translates to CASSSLDINYGYTF. The chain employs TRBV18 and TRBJ1-2; the D is unclear. Looked up from germline, CDR1 is KGHSH and CDR2 is LQKENI. The CDR3 is 14 residues long. V lost 5 bases, J lost 1 base, and 11 bases lay in between. Full variable domain (remainder filled in from reference TRBV18 and TRBJ1-2): NAGVMQNPRHLVRRRGQEARLRCSPMKGHSHVYWYRQLPEEGLKFMVYLQKENIIDESGMPKERFSAEFPKEGPSILRIQQVVRGDSAAYFCASSSLDINYGYTFGSGTRLTVV.

The chain uses TRBV5-1 and TRBJ2-1, with D maybe TRBD2 (6 bases). CDR1 and CDR2 (germline): SGHRS, YFSETQ. CDR3 length equals 15 residues. With 0 bases removed from V and 7 bases from J, the gap between germline ends came to 14 bases. This CDR3 is CASSLAVGAGNEQFF. The CDR3 DNA reads TGCGCCAGCAGCTTGGCGGTAGGGGCGGGGAATGAGCAGTTCTTC.

The table lists this clonotype with a count of one. This may be a read error, as it is one base from a much larger clone. The V gene is TRBV28, the J gene TRBJ2-7; the D gene is possibly TRBD2 (6 bases). CDR1 is MDHEN and CDR2 is SYDVKM in the germline V gene. The CDR3 contains 12 residues. This CDR3 is CASSLGTYEHYF. CDR3 DNA: TGTGCCAGCAGTTTAGGGACTTACGAGCATTACTTC.

For this clonotype: The germline gene is not matched at one end of the junction; a read error may be the cause. This rearrangement joins TRBV29-1 to TRBJ2-1; D possibly matches TRBD1 or TRBD2 (6 bases each). This CDR3 has 15 amino acids. Germline V lookup: CDR1 SQVTM, CDR2 ANQGSEA. The CDR3 sequence is CSIEGGRGAYNEQFF. The CDR3 coding sequence is TGCAGCATTGAAGGGGGTCGCGGGGCCTACAATGAGCAGTTCTTC.

Turning to this clonotype: In this CDR3 the conserved last residue, phenylalanine or tryptophan, is missing, so a read error is likely. The V gene is TRBV5-1, the J gene TRBJ2-3; 11 nucleotides agree with TRBD2. The germline CDR1 and CDR2 sequences are SGHRS and YFSETQ. This CDR3 is built from 15 residues. V lost 4 bases and J lost 7; bases outside the gene matches: 8. The chain's CDR3 is CASSINSGRGYTQYL. CDR3 DNA: TGCGCCAGCAGCATCAATAGCGGGAGGGGTTATACGCAGTATTTA.

The chain recombines TRBV11-3 with TRBJ2-1; TRBD1 might be the D (5 bases). This CDR3 region has 13 residues. Trimming shortened V by 8 bases and J by 11 bases, and 19 bases separated the two germline ends. In germline, CDR1 is SGHNT, CDR2 YENEEA. The DNA for the CDR3 is TGTGCCAGCTCGATAAGCAGGGCAGCTAAGCAGTTCTTC. Encoded protein: CASSISRAAKQFF. The full variable domain, in which reference TRBV11-3 and TRBJ2-1 provide the parts outside the CDR3, is EAGVVQSPRYKIIEKKQPVAFWCNPISGHNTLYWYLQNLGQGPELLIRYENEEAVDDSQLPKDRFSAERLKGVDSTLKIQPAELGDSAVYLCASSISRAAKQFFGPGTRLTVL.

The V gene is TRBV21-1, the J gene TRBJ2-7. TRBV21-1 is a recognized pseudogene. The CDR3 is 16 amino acids. The CDR3 region has the DNA TGTGCCAACAGCAATCGGCCTTTTGAGGGCTCCTACGAGCAGTACTTC. Protein: CANSNRPFEGSYEQYF.

As regards this clonotype: An end of the junction differs from the germline gene, which may be a read error. The V gene is TRBV11-3, the J gene TRBJ1-1; unclear D gene. Germline V gene lookup returns CDR1 SGHNT and CDR2 YENEEA. CDR3 length equals 13 residues. In nucleotides, the CDR3 is TGTGCCAGCAGCCCTGGACGTAACACTGAGGCTTTCTTT. Amino acids: CASSPGRNTEAFF.

This clonotype was counted a few times. Relative to the germline gene, one junction end is altered; a read error may explain this. The chain recombines TRBV12-3 or TRBV12-4 with TRBJ2-7, with D perhaps TRBD1 or TRBD2 (6 bases each). The CDR3 length is 13 residues. The CDR3 region is CVSSLGGRREQYF. CDR3 nucleotide sequence: TGTGTCAGCAGTTTAGGGGGGAGAAGGGAGCAGTACTTC.

This clonotype has a handful of counts. The chain links TRBV6-5 to TRBJ2-1; the match to TRBD2 covers 13 bases. This CDR3 is 17 amino acids long. Looked up from germline, CDR1 is MNHEY and CDR2 is SVGAGI. The DNA of the CDR3 is TGTGCAACAAGACTAGCGGGAGGCGGAAGCTCCTACAATGAGCAGTTCTTC. This encodes CATRLAGGGSSYNEQFF.

The J gene is TRBJ2-3, the V gene TRBV7-9; TRBD2 aligns across 16 bases. The trim removed 4 bases at V and 3 bases at J, leaving 1 base unmatched. This CDR3 region has 16 residues. Germline-derived CDR1 and CDR2 are SEHNR and FQNEAQ (reference sequence). The CDR3 region has the DNA TGTGCCAGCAGCTCGGGACTAGCGGGAGGGACAGATACGCAGTATTTT. It is translated as CASSSGLAGGTDTQYF.

This chain links TRBV7-8 with TRBJ1-2; D might be TRBD1 (6 bases). V was pared by 3 bases and J by 6 bases, with 11 bases between. Germline-derived CDR1 and CDR2 are SGHVS and FQNEAQ. The CDR3 is 13 residues long. The CDR3 reads CASSFDRSHGYTF. DNA of the CDR3: TGTGCCAGCAGCTTTGACAGGAGCCATGGCTACACCTTC.

This clonotype was recorded many times. The chain carries TRBV29-1 and TRBJ2-1; 8 bases align to TRBD2. The CDR3 is made up of 13 amino acids. CDR1 and CDR2 (germline): SQVTM, ANQGSEA. V was clipped by 4 bases and J by 10 bases; unmatched bases: 9. CDR3 sequence (DNA): TGCAGCGTTGGCTTGCCGGGACTAGGAGAGCAGTTCTTC. This translates into CSVGLPGLGEQFF.

V and J are TRBV25-1 and TRBJ2-3, with 10 bases fitting TRBD2. Germline trimming cut 6 bases from V and 5 bases from J; bases unmatched to any gene: 17. The germline V gene encodes CDR1 MGHDK and CDR2 SYGVNS. The CDR3 covers 18 residues. CDR3 loop: CASSKTGASGRVRDTQYF. In nucleotides, the CDR3 is TGTGCCAGCAGCAAAACAGGGGCTAGCGGGAGAGTCAGAGATACGCAGTATTTT.

To note about this clonotype: The junction does not match germline at one end; this may be a read error. V and J are TRBV11-2 and TRBJ2-3; D remains ambiguous. The end of the DNA fits TRBJ1-5 better, so the J call may be wrong. The length of the CDR3 is 11 residues. Germline assignment: CDR1 SGHAT and CDR2 FQNNGV. The CDR3 is CDSNLADTQHF. The CDR3 DNA sequence: TGTGACAGCAACTTAGCAGATACGCAGCATTTT.

About this clonotype: A much larger clone is a single base away; this may be a read error. The chain recombines TRBV12-3 or TRBV12-4 with TRBJ2-2; a possible D gene is TRBD2 (5 bases). Trimming stripped 5 bases from V and 1 base from J, with 11 bases between. This CDR3 has 15 amino acids. The CDR3 reads CASSPSSVNTGELFF. CDR3 sequence (DNA): TGTGCCAGCAGTCCTAGCAGTGTGAACACCGGGGAGCTGTTTTTT.

Notes on this clonotype: A much larger clone lies a single base off, so this may be a read error. The CDR3 reads CANSFRGITEAFF. CDR3 sequence (DNA): TGTGCCAACAGTTTTAGGGGTATCACTGAAGCTTTCTTT. The genes are TRBV12-3 or TRBV12-4 and TRBJ1-1, with TRBD1 as a possible D gene (5 bases). CDR3 length: 13 amino acids.

This chain uses TRBV29-1 with TRBJ1-4; a possible D gene is TRBD1 (6 bases). Deletions cut 7 bases from V and 4 bases from J, with 10 bases between. Germline lookup yields CDR1 SQVTM and CDR2 ANQGSEA. This CDR3 is built from 12 residues. The CDR3 bases are TGCAGCGCTCGGACAGATAATGAAAAACTGTTTTTT. Amino acid sequence: CSARTDNEKLFF.

This clonotype was seen ten or more times. V is TRBV4-1 and J is TRBJ2-7; D call uncertain. The germline CDR1 and CDR2 sequences are MGHRA and YSYEKL. The CDR3 length is 14 residues. The V gene lost 0 bases and the J gene lost 0 bases, with 6 bases spanning the gap. The CDR3 DNA reads as TGCGCCAGCAGCCAAGAAACCTTCTCCTACGAGCAGTACTTC. Protein: CASSQETFSYEQYF.

The chain carries TRBV28 and TRBJ2-7; unclear D gene. From germline, CDR1 is MDHEN and CDR2 SYDVKM. CDR3 size: 12 residues. V lost 3 bases, J lost 7 bases, and 10 bases lay in between. CDR3 in DNA: TGTGCCAGCAGTTTTGGGCAGTGGGAGCAGTACTTC. It translates to CASSFGQWEQYF.

Comment on this clonotype: A read error may be the cause here, since a much bigger clone is one base away. V and J are TRBV6-5 and TRBJ2-2, with 9 bases aligning to TRBD1. The CDR3 sequence is 14 residues long. V shed 8 bases, J shed 4 bases, and the junction held 5 bases outside the gene matches. Germline V lookup: CDR1 MNHEY, CDR2 SVGAGI. CDR3 in DNA: TGTGCCAGCTGTGGACAGGGGAGCACCGGGGAGCTGTTTTTT. Encoded protein: CASCGQGSTGELFF.

As to this clonotype: A much larger clone is a single base away; this may be a read error. The chain uses TRBV5-1 and TRBJ2-3, with a possible D match to TRBD2 (6 bases). Per the germline V gene, CDR1 is SGHRS and CDR2 is YFSETQ. The CDR3 totals 14 residues. The CDR3 spells CASGLNRDLNTQYF. The CDR3 DNA sequence: TGCGCCAGCGGCTTGAACCGGGACTTAAATACGCAGTATTTT.

This clonotype was seen just once. One junction end disagrees with the germline gene, perhaps due to a read error. The genes are TRBV11-2 and TRBJ2-2, with 13 bases identical to TRBD2. This CDR3 region has 19 residues. Germline V gene sequence: CDR1 SGHAT, CDR2 FQNNGV. CDR3 region: CDSRRGLAGVRLGTGELLF. The CDR3 DNA reads TGTGACAGCAGACGAGGACTAGCGGGGGTTCGGTTGGGCACCGGGGAGCTGCTTTTT.

Ten or more counts support this clonotype. The chain carries TRBV6-5 and TRBJ2-3; D unresolved. With 8 bases removed from V and 1 base from J, the gap between germline ends came to 10 bases. CDR3 size: 13 residues. CDR1 and CDR2 (germline): MNHEY, SVGAGI. The CDR3 loop is CASQVAGTDTQYF. CDR3 nucleotide sequence: TGTGCCAGCCAGGTGGCGGGCACAGATACGCAGTATTTT.

This chain links TRBV6-2 or TRBV6-3 with TRBJ2-7, with unresolved D. The germline V and J ends were trimmed by 0 bases and 3 bases, with 6 bases remaining between them. The CDR3 covers 13 residues. Germline CDR1 is MNHEY and CDR2 is SVGEGT. CDR3 in DNA: TGTGCCAGCAGTTACTCAGAGGTCTACGAGCAGTACTTC. Its protein is CASSYSEVYEQYF.

This clonotype was picked up one time. A single base separates this from a much larger clone, so it may be a read error. The V and J genes are TRBV7-8 and TRBJ1-5; the D gene is possibly TRBD1 (5 bases). Trimming pared 1 base from V and 4 bases from J, leaving 11 bases between. The CDR3 extends over 15 amino acids. Germline V gene data show CDR1 as SGHVS and CDR2 as FQNEAQ. The CDR3 reads CASSLVLTENQPQHF. Here the CDR3 DNA reads TGTGCCAGCAGCTTAGTCTTGACAGAAAATCAGCCCCAGCATTTT. The variable domain in full, completed from reference TRBV7-8 and TRBJ1-5, reads GAGVSQSPRYKVAKRGQDVALRCDPISGHVSLFWYQQALGQGPEFLTYFQNEAQLDKSGLPSDRFFAERPEGSVSTLKIQRTQQEDSAVYLCASSLVLTENQPQHFGDGTRLSIL.

V and J are TRBV4-1 and TRBJ2-5; 7 bases map to TRBD2. J gave up 5 bases and V 11 bases, and 29 bases lay outside the gene matches. The germline CDR1 and CDR2 sequences are MGHRA and YSYEKL. The CDR3 totals 19 residues. DNA of the CDR3: TGCGCCGGCAACCTAGATTACATTCCCGGGAGGAGGTACGGGGAGACCCAGTACTTC. This gives the protein CAGNLDYIPGRRYGETQYF.